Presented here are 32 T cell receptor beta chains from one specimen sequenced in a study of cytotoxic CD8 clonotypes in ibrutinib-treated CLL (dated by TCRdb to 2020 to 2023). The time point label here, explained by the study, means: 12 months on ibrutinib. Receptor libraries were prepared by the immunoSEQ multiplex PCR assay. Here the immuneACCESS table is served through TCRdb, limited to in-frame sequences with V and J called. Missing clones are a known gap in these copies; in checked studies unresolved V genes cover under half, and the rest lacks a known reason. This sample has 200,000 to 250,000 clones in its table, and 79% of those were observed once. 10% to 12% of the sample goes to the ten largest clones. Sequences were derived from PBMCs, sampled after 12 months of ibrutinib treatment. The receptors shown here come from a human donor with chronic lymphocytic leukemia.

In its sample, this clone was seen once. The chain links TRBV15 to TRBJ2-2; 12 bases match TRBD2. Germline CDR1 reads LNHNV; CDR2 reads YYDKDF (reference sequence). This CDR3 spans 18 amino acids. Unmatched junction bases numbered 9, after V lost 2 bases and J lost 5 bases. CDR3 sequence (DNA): TGTGCCACCAGCAGAAAACTAGGACTAGCGGGGAGTACCGGGGAGCTGTTTTTT. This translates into CATSRKLGLAGSTGELFF.

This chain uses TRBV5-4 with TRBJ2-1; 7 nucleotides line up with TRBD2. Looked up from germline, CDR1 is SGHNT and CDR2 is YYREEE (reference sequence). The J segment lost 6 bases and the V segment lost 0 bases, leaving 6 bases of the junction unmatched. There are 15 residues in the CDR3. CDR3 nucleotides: TGTGCCAGCAGCTTGGCTGGCGGGAGTGGCAATGAGCAGTTCTTC. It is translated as CASSLAGGSGNEQFF. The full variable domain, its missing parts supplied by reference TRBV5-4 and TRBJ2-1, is ETGVTQSPTHLIKTRGQQVTLRCSSQSGHNTVSWYQQALGQGPQFIFQYYREEENGRGNFPPRFSGLQFPNYSSELNVNALELDDSALYLCASSLAGGSGNEQFFGPGTRLTVL.

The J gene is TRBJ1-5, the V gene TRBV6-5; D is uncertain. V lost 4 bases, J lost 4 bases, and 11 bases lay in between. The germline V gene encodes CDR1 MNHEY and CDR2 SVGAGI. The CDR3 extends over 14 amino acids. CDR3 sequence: CASSSPGENQPQHF. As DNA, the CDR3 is TGTGCCAGCAGTTCACCGGGAGAAAATCAGCCCCAGCATTTT.

The CDR3 coding sequence is TGTGCCAGCAGTGTTCAGTCGAACAGCCTAAATGAAAAACTGTTTTTT. Protein: CASSVQSNSLNEKLFF. The rearrangement links TRBV2 to TRBJ1-4; no clear D. CDR3 length: 16 amino acids. The germline CDR1 and CDR2 sequences are SNHLY and FYNNEI. V dropped 4 bases and J dropped 5 bases, with 17 bases sitting between them.

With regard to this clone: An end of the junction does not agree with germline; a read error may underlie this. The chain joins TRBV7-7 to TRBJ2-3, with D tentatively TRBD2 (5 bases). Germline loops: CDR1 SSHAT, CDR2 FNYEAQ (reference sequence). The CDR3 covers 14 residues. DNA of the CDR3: TGTGCTAGCAGCTTGGCGGGCCAGTCAGATACGCAGTATTTT. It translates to CASSLAGQSDTQYF.

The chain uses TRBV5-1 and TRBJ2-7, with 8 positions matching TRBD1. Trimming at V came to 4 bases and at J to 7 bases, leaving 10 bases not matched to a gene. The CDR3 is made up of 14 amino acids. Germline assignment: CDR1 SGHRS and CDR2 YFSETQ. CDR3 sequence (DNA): TGCGCCAGCAGCAGGCAGGGGGCGACGAGTGAGCAGTACTTC. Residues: CASSRQGATSEQYF.

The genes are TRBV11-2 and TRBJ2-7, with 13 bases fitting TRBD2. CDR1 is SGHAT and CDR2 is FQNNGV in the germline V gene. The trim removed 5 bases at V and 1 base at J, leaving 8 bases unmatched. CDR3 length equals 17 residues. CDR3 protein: CASSTAVLAGGSYEQYF. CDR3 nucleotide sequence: TGTGCCAGCAGCACCGCGGTACTAGCGGGAGGGTCCTACGAGCAGTACTTC.

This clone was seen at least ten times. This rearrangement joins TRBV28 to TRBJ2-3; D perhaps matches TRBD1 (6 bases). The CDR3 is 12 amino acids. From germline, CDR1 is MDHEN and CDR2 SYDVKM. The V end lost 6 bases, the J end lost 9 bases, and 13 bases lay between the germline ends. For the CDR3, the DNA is TGTGCCAGCAGACAGGGTCCGAGGACGCAGTATTTT. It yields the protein CASRQGPRTQYF.

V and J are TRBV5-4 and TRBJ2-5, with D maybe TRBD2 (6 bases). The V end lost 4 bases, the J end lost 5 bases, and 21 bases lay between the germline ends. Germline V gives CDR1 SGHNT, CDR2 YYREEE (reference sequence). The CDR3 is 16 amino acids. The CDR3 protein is CASSPPGSGGAETQYF. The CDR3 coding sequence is TGTGCCAGCAGCCCTCCGGGCTCCGGGGGAGCGGAGACCCAGTACTTC. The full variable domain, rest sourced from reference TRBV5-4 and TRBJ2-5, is ETGVTQSPTHLIKTRGQQVTLRCSSQSGHNTVSWYQQALGQGPQFIFQYYREEENGRGNFPPRFSGLQFPNYSSELNVNALELDDSALYLCASSPPGSGGAETQYFGPGTRLLVL.

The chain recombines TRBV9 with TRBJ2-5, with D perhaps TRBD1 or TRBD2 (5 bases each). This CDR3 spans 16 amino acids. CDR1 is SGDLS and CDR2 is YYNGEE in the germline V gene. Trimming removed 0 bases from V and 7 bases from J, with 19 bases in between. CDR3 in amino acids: CASSVAPGPTQGTQYF. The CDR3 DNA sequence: TGTGCCAGCAGCGTAGCCCCGGGACCCACTCAGGGGACCCAGTACTTC.

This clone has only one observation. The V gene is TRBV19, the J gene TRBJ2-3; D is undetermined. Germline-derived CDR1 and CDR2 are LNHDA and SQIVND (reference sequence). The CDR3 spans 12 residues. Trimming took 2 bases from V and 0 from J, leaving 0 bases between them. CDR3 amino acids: CASSISTDTQYF. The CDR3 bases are TGTGCCAGTAGTATAAGCACAGATACGCAGTATTTT.

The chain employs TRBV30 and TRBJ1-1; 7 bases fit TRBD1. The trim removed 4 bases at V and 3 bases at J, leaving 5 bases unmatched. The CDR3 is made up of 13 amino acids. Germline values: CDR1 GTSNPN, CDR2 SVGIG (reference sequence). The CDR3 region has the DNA TGTGCCTGGAATCAGGGGGTATACACTGAAGCTTTCTTT. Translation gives CAWNQGVYTEAFF.

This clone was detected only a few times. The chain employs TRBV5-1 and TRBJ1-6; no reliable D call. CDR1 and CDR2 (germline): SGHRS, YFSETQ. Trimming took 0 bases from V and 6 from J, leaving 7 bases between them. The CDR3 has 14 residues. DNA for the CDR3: TGCGCCAGCAGCTTGGGAGACGTTAATTCACCCCTCCACTTT. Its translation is CASSLGDVNSPLHF.

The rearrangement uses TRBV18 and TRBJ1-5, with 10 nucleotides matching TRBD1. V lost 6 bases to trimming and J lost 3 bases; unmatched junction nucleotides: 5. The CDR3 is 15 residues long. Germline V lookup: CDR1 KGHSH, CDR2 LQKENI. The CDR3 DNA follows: TGTGCCAGCTCTTCGGACAGGGGGACCAATCAGCCCCAGCATTTT. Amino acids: CASSSDRGTNQPQHF.

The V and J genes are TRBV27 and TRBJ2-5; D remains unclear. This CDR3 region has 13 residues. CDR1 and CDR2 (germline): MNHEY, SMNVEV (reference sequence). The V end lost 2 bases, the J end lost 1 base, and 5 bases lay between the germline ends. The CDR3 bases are TGTGCCAGCAGTTTAAAGCTCCAAGAGACCCAGTACTTC. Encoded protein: CASSLKLQETQYF.

CDR3 nucleotides: TGCGCCAGCAGCCAGGGACTAGCGGGGGTTCTCGCTGTGGGCGAGCAGTACTTC. It yields the protein CASSQGLAGVLAVGEQYF. The rearrangement uses TRBV5-1 and TRBJ2-7; 14 bases are a match to TRBD2. With V trimmed by 4 bases and J by 6 bases, 15 bases remained unmatched. Germline V lookup: CDR1 SGHRS, CDR2 YFSETQ. The CDR3 is 18 residues long.

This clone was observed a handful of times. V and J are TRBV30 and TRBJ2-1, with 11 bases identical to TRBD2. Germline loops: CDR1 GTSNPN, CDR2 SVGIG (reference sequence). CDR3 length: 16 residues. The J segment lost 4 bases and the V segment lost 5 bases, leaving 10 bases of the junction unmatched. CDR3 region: CAWRPSSGGTYNEQFF. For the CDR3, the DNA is TGTGCCTGGCGACCTTCTAGCGGGGGGACTTACAATGAGCAGTTCTTC.

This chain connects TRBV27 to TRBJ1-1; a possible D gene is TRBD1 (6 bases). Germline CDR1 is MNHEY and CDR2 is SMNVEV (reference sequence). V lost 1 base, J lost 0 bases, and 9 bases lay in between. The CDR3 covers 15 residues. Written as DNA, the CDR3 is TGTGCCAGCAGTTTATTTCAGGGGATGAACACTGAAGCTTTCTTT. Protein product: CASSLFQGMNTEAFF.

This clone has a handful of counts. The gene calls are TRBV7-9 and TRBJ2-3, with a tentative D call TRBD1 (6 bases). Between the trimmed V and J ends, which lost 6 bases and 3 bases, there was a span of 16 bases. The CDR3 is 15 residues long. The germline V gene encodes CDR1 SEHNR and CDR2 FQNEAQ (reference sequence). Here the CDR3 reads CASRPTGIGTDTQYF. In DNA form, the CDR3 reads TGTGCCAGCAGACCAACAGGGATCGGAACAGATACGCAGTATTTT.

CDR3 in DNA: TGTGCCAGCAGTGGACAGTTCGGTAGCGAGCAGTACTTC. It yields the protein CASSGQFGSEQYF. The rearrangement uses TRBV2 and TRBJ2-7; the D gene is possibly TRBD1 (5 bases). The ends were cut back, 4 bases at V and 6 bases at J, with 13 bases in the middle. CDR3 length: 13 residues. The V gene's germline CDR1 is SNHLY and CDR2 FYNNEI.

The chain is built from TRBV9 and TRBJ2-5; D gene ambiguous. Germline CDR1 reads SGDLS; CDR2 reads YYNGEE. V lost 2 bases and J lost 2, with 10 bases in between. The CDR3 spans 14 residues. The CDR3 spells CASSVSATQETQYF. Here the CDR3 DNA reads TGTGCCAGCAGCGTGTCGGCGACTCAAGAGACCCAGTACTTC.

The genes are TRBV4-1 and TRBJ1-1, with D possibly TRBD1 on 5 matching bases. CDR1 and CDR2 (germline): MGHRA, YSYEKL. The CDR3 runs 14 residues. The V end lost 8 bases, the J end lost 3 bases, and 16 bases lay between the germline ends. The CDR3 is CASRWDLEHTEAFF. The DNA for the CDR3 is TGCGCCAGCCGATGGGACCTCGAACACACTGAAGCTTTCTTT.

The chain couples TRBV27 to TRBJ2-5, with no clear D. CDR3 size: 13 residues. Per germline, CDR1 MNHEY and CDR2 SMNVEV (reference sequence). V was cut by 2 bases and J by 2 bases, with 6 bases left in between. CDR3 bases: TGTGCCAGCAGTTTAATGGGGCAAGAGACCCAGTACTTC. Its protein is CASSLMGQETQYF.

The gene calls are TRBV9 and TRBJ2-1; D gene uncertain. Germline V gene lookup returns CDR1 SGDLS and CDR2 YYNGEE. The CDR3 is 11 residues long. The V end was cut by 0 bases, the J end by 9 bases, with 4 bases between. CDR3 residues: CASSVGSEQFF. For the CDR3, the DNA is TGTGCCAGCAGCGTAGGGAGTGAGCAGTTCTTC.

CDR3 in DNA: TGTGCCATCAAACACAGCAATCAAGAGACCCAGTACTTC. This encodes CAIKHSNQETQYF. V is TRBV10-3 and J is TRBJ2-5; D is undetermined. CDR1 is ENHRY, CDR2 SYGVKD, per germline. Trimming cost V 7 bases and J 2 bases, with 11 bases left between them. There are 13 residues in the CDR3.

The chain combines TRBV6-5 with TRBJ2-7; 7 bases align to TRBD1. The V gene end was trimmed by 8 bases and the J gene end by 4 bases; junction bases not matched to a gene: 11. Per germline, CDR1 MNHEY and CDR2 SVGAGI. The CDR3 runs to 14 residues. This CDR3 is CASGTTGALYEQYF. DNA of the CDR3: TGTGCCAGCGGTACCACAGGGGCCTTATACGAGCAGTACTTC.

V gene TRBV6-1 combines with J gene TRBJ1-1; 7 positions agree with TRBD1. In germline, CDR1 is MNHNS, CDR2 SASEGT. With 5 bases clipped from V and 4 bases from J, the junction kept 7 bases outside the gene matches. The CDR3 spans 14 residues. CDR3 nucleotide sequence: TGTGCCAGCAGTCCTCTACAGGGGCGCACTGAAGCTTTCTTT. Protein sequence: CASSPLQGRTEAFF.

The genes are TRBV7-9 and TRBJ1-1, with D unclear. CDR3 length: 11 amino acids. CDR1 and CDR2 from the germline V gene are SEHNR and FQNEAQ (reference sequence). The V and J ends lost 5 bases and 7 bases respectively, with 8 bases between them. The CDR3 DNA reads TGTGCCAGCAGCCCCGCATTTGAAGCTTTCTTT. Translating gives CASSPAFEAFF.

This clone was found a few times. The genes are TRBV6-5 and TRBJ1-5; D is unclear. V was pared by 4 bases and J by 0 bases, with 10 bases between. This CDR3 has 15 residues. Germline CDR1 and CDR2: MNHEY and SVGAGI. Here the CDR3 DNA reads TGTGCCAGCAGTTCAATCCAGTTTAGCAATCAGCCCCAGCATTTT. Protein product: CASSSIQFSNQPQHF.

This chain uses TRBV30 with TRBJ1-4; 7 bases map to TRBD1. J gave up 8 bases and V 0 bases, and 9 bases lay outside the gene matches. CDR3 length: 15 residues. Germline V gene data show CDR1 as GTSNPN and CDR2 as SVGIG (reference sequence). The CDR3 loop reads CAWSVPDRFAEKLFF. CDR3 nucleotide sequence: TGTGCCTGGAGTGTACCGGACAGGTTCGCGGAAAAACTGTTTTTT.

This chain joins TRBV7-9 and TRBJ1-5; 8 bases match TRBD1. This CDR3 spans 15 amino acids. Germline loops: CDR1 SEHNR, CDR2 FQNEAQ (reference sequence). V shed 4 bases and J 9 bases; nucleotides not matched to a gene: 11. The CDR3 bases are TGTGCCAGCAGCTCGGACAGGGACGAGGTGTGGCCCCAGCATTTT. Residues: CASSSDRDEVWPQHF.

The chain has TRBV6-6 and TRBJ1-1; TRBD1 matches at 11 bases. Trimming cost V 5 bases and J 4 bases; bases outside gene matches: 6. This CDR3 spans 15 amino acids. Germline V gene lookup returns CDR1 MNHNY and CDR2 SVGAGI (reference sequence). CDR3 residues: CASSKRTGGGTEAFF. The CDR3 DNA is TGTGCCAGCAGTAAAAGGACAGGGGGCGGCACTGAAGCTTTCTTT.